This T cell receptor (beta chain) emerged from a study of blood T cell repertoires in COVID-19. Study-level information: The study drew acute and convalescent COVID-19 samples from the United States, Italy and Spain. In each case, the material was cDNA or gDNA derived from T cells, B-cell-depleted T cells, or PBMCs.

The ends were cut back, 4 bases at V and 4 bases at J, with 17 bases in the middle. The CDR3 extends over 15 amino acids. Germline V CDR1 and CDR2: SGDLS, YYNGEE. In the authors' methods: Using reference gene primer amplification, nucleated cell counts were estimated. Repertoires were generated with immunoSEQ multiplex PCR, while TCRdb's copy carries only in-frame clones and drops some. V, J and clone size are those of that table, while D and trimming were read from the DNA. Found here are approximately 160,000 clones, approximately 73% of them singletons; the top ten hold 3% to 4.5%. The sequence derives from a woman at least 80 years old with acute or convalescent COVID-19. The sample comprised peripheral blood. The chain is built from TRBV9 and TRBJ1-2; D unresolved. The CDR3 nucleotides read TGTGCCAGCAGCCCCATCGCAGGCGCAGTCTATGGCTACACCTTC. This sequence encodes CASSPIAGAVYGYTF.